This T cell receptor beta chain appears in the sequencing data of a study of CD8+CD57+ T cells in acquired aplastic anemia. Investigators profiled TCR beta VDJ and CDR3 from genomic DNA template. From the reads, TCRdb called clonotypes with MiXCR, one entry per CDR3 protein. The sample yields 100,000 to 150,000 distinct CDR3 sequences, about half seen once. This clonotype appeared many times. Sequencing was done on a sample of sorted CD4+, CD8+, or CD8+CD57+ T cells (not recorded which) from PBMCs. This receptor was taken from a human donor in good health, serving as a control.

The CDR3 protein is CSAGGSSGGGNEQFF. The CDR3 DNA reads TGCAGTGCTGGAGGGTCTAGCGGGGGGGGCAATGAGCAGTTCTTC. V and J are TRBV20-1 and TRBJ2-1; 12 positions agree with TRBD2. The CDR3 spans 15 residues. CDR1 is DFQATT and CDR2 is SNEGSKA in the germline V gene (reference sequence). J lost 6 bases, V lost 5 bases, and 8 bases had no gene match.